This entry concerns a single T cell receptor (beta chain). This record belongs to a study of radiotherapy plus CTLA-4 blockade in lung cancer. Measured with immunoSEQ multiplex PCR; TCRdb has only the in-frame clones, and not every one. The sample records approximately 110,000 clones, 81% being singletons. The V and J ends lost 10 bases and 4 bases, in that order; junction bases with no gene match: 9. The germline V gene encodes CDR1 MDHEN and CDR2 SYDVKM. CDR3 length equals 13 residues. This specimen was peripheral blood, taken from a patient treated with radiotherapy plus ipilimumab. This TCR was sampled from a human donor with non-small cell lung cancer that progressed on radiotherapy plus ipilimumab. Some clones in this sample may be carry-over from other donors' samples. V gene TRBV28 combines with J gene TRBJ1-2; 7 nucleotides agree with TRBD1. In nucleotides, the CDR3 is TGTGCCACCAAAGTGGGACAGCTCTATGGCTACACCTTC. Translating it yields CATKVGQLYGYTF.